This entry lists 22 T cell receptor beta chains sequenced from one sample in a study of blood T cell repertoires in COVID-19. Here immunoSEQ multiplex PCR was the method, and the copy in TCRdb shows in-frame clones only, minus some. The table shows approximately 260,000 clones, with approximately 83% occurring only once. Sample: peripheral blood. The receptors were sampled from a woman aged 70 to 79 with acute or convalescent COVID-19.

V is TRBV7-9 and J is TRBJ1-1; 8 nucleotides align to TRBD1. CDR1 is SEHNR and CDR2 is FQNEAQ in the germline V gene (reference sequence). This CDR3 contains 12 residues. J lost 11 bases, V lost 4 bases, and 6 bases had no gene match. The CDR3 DNA is TGTGCCAGCAGCTCCTCGGACAGGGAGGCTTTCTTT. Translation: CASSSSDREAFF.

V is TRBV7-5 and J is TRBJ1-2; TRBD1, the table's D call, lacks a check against the DNA. TRBV7-5 is recorded as a pseudogene. CDR3 length equals 19 residues. CDR3 in amino acids: CARSPSRPGQGIYNYGYTF. The CDR3 DNA reads TGTGCCAGAAGCCCCTCGCGACCGGGACAGGGGATATATAACTATGGCTACACCTTC.

The chain is built from TRBV28 and TRBJ2-2, with 12 nucleotides matching TRBD1. Germline trimming cut 6 bases from V and 0 bases from J; bases unmatched to any gene: 8. Per germline, CDR1 MDHEN and CDR2 SYDVKM. This CDR3 region has 18 residues. CDR3 nucleotide sequence: TGTGCCAGCAGCCGTACCGGGACAGGGGGCCCGAACACCGGGGAGCTGTTTTTT. Amino acids: CASSRTGTGGPNTGELFF.

The gene calls are TRBV29-1 and TRBJ2-7; D remains ambiguous. V lost 4 bases and J 2 bases, leaving 9 bases between the germline ends. CDR3 length equals 12 residues. CDR1 and CDR2 (germline): SQVTM, ANQGSEA. The CDR3 DNA follows: TGCAGCGTTGGTGGTGACACCTACGAGCAGTACTTC. Encoded protein: CSVGGDTYEQYF.

The chain employs TRBV30 and TRBJ1-1, with D possibly being TRBD1 (6 bases). V was clipped by 3 bases and J by 6 bases, with 8 bases between them. Germline CDR1 GTSNPN, CDR2 SVGIG (reference sequence). The CDR3 consists of 11 residues. DNA of the CDR3: TGTGCCTGGAGCCACAGGGCTGAAGCTTTCTTT. Protein sequence: CAWSHRAEAFF.

The CDR3 nucleotides read TGTGCCAGTTCCGGGACAAACCGCCCCGAAGCTTTCTTT. This gives the protein CASSGTNRPEAFF. The chain is built from TRBV18 and TRBJ1-1; TRBD1 is a possible D gene (6 bases). CDR3 size: 13 residues. Germline-derived CDR1 and CDR2 are KGHSH and LQKENI. V lost 9 bases and J 8 bases, leaving 19 bases between the germline ends.

V is TRBV2 and J is TRBJ2-1, with 7 bases lining up with TRBD1. In germline, CDR1 is SNHLY, CDR2 FYNNEI. The CDR3 has 14 residues. After removal of 6 bases from V and 6 bases from J, the junction contained 8 bases not matched to a gene. The CDR3 protein is CASSAETGLNEQFF. Written as DNA, the CDR3 is TGTGCCAGCAGCGCCGAGACAGGGCTCAATGAGCAGTTCTTC.

This clone was detected only a few times. This chain uses TRBV5-6 with TRBJ1-2; 8 bases match TRBD1. The CDR3 runs 13 residues. Germline values: CDR1 SGHDT, CDR2 YYEEEE. Unmatched junction bases numbered 2, after V lost 1 base and J lost 6 bases. This CDR3 is CASSLKTGDGYTF. In DNA, the CDR3 is TGTGCCAGCAGCTTGAAGACAGGGGATGGCTACACCTTC. The whole variable domain, remainder taken from reference TRBV5-6 and TRBJ1-2, is DAGVTQSPTHLIKTRGQQVTLRCSPKSGHDTVSWYQQALGQGPQFIFQYYEEEERQRGNFPDRFSGHQFPNYSSELNVNALLLGDSALYLCASSLKTGDGYTFGSGTRLTVV.

There are a few counts of this clone. V is TRBV12-3 or TRBV12-4 and J is TRBJ1-4; D ambiguous. This CDR3 region has 13 residues. V lost 1 base and J 8 bases, leaving 8 bases between the germline ends. The CDR3 nucleotides are TGTGCCAGCAGTTTAGGGCAGGTCGAAAAACTGTTTTTT. Amino acids: CASSLGQVEKLFF.

The rearrangement links TRBV7-2 to TRBJ2-1; TRBD2 agrees at 10 bases. Per the germline V gene, CDR1 is SGHTA and CDR2 is FQGNSA. V lost 1 base, J lost 3 bases, and 3 bases stayed unmatched. CDR3 size: 16 residues. Here the CDR3 reads CASSLGPSGSYNEQFF. DNA for the CDR3: TGTGCCAGCAGCTTAGGGCCTAGCGGGAGCTACAATGAGCAGTTCTTC.

V gene TRBV3-1 (or the pseudogene TRBV3-2) combines with J gene TRBJ1-6; 8 bases align to TRBD1. There are 15 residues in the CDR3. The germline CDR1 and CDR2 sequences are LGHDT and YNNKEL (reference sequence). The V gene end was trimmed by 0 bases and the J gene end by 7 bases; junction bases not matched to a gene: 2. The CDR3 DNA is TGTGCCAGCAGCCAAGAGGGACAGGTCAATTCACCCCTCCACTTT. This encodes CASSQEGQVNSPLHF.

A few counts support this clone. The genes are TRBV19 and TRBJ1-2; 9 bases agree with TRBD1. The CDR3 sequence is 12 residues long. The germline gives CDR1 LNHDA, CDR2 SQIVND (reference sequence). V dropped 10 bases and J dropped 5; count of bases not matched to a gene: 5. For the CDR3, the DNA is TGTGCCACGGAGGACAGGGGTTATGGCTACACCTTC. It translates to CATEDRGYGYTF.

The V call is TRBV2, the J call TRBJ1-2, with 7 bases identical to TRBD1. Per the germline V gene, CDR1 is SNHLY and CDR2 is FYNNEI. The V gene end was trimmed by 11 bases and the J gene end by 4 bases; junction bases not matched to a gene: 13. The CDR3 is 14 residues long. The CDR3 coding sequence is TGTGCCGGCCGTCCGACAGGGTCGGTCTATGGCTACACCTTC. The encoded protein is CAGRPTGSVYGYTF.

The V and J genes are TRBV23-1 and TRBJ1-1, with 7 bases lining up with TRBD1. TRBV23-1 is an ORF, and what it does is uncertain. CDR3 length: 16 amino acids. J lost 1 base, V lost 2 bases, and 7 bases had no gene match. The CDR3 sequence is CASSQINEGANTEAFF. The CDR3 coding sequence is TGCGCCAGCAGTCAAATTAACGAGGGGGCGAACACTGAAGCTTTCTTT.

The V gene is TRBV2, the J gene TRBJ2-5, with a possible D match to TRBD2 (6 bases). Trimming pared 2 bases from V and 1 base from J, leaving 11 bases between. Per germline, CDR1 SNHLY and CDR2 FYNNEI. The length of the CDR3 is 15 residues. CDR3 bases: TGTGCCAGCAGTGAATGGGGGGAATTCCAAGAGACCCAGTACTTC. Translated, it gives CASSEWGEFQETQYF.

The chain is built from TRBV3-1 (or the pseudogene TRBV3-2) and TRBJ1-1; D perhaps matches TRBD1 (5 bases). The CDR3 consists of 15 residues. The V end lost 1 base, the J end lost 1 base, and 10 bases lay between the germline ends. The germline V gene has CDR1 LGHDT and CDR2 YNNKEL (reference sequence). CDR3 sequence reads: CASSQVSGANTEAFF. CDR3 bases: TGTGCCAGCAGCCAAGTGAGTGGGGCGAACACTGAAGCTTTCTTT.

The CDR3 protein is CASSNVPGQGISDTQYF. Here the CDR3 DNA reads TGTGCCAGCAGTAACGTGCCGGGACAGGGAATCTCAGATACGCAGTATTTT. The chain is built from TRBV6-2 or TRBV6-3 and TRBJ2-3; 9 bases match TRBD1. Trimming cost V 5 bases and J 4 bases; bases outside gene matches: 13. The germline gives CDR1 MNHEY, CDR2 SVGEGT. This CDR3 is built from 17 residues.

This chain uses TRBV18 with TRBJ1-1; D possibly corresponds to TRBD1 (5 bases). V gave up 3 bases and J gave up 11 bases, with 25 bases separating them. Germline lookup yields CDR1 KGHSH and CDR2 LQKENI. CDR3 size: 16 residues. CDR3 in amino acids: CASSPGEARRGEYAFF. Here the CDR3 DNA reads TGTGCCAGCTCACCGGGCGAGGCGCGGAGGGGTGAATATGCTTTCTTT. The whole variable domain, filled in from reference TRBV18 and TRBJ1-1, reads NAGVMQNPRHLVRRRGQEARLRCSPMKGHSHVYWYRQLPEEGLKFMVYLQKENIIDESGMPKERFSAEFPKEGPSILRIQQVVRGDSAAYFCASSPGEARRGEYAFFGQGTRLTVV.

With regard to this clone: A much more abundant neighbour one base away suggests this may be a read error. This same CDR3 is encoded by further DNA sequences in the sample. The chain employs TRBV5-1 and TRBJ2-5; 8 bases match TRBD2. CDR3 length equals 13 residues. Germline assignment: CDR1 SGHRS and CDR2 YFSETQ. The junction had 3 bases not matched to a gene; V was cut back by 3 bases and J by 5 bases. This CDR3 is CASSSLAGETQYF. The CDR3 DNA sequence: TGCGCCAGCAGCTCATTAGCGGGGGAGACCCAGTACTTC.

This chain connects TRBV7-8 to TRBJ2-3, with D perhaps matching TRBD1 (6 bases). Trimming shortened V by 2 bases and J by 4 bases, and 16 bases separated the two germline ends. The CDR3 is made up of 16 amino acids. From germline, CDR1 is SGHVS and CDR2 FQNEAQ. DNA for the CDR3: TGTGCCAGCAGCTTAACACAGGGTTCAAGGGCAGATACGCAGTATTTT. This translates into CASSLTQGSRADTQYF.

V and J are TRBV9 and TRBJ2-2, with 9 bases aligning to TRBD1. The CDR3 extends over 16 amino acids. Trimming at V came to 5 bases and at J to 4 bases, leaving 9 bases not matched to a gene. Germline lookup yields CDR1 SGDLS and CDR2 YYNGEE. The CDR3 loop reads CASRSPGTGSTGELFF. The CDR3 DNA follows: TGTGCCAGCAGGAGCCCCGGGACAGGGAGCACCGGGGAGCTGTTTTTT.

The V call is TRBV18, the J call TRBJ2-5; 14 bases match TRBD2. Trimming took 3 bases from V and 2 from J; bases not matched to a gene: 2. This CDR3 has 16 amino acids. Germline lookup yields CDR1 KGHSH and CDR2 LQKENI. The CDR3 region is CASSPGLAGGQETQYF. Here the CDR3 DNA reads TGTGCCAGCTCACCCGGACTAGCGGGGGGTCAAGAGACCCAGTACTTC.